These T cell receptor beta chains were read from a single sample in a study of glioma-infiltrating T cells after dendritic cell vaccination. Clones were sequenced by immunoSEQ multiplex PCR, and TCRdb holds only the in-frame ones, with some missing. Of about 38,000 clones listed, about 80% are singletons. The input for sequencing was blood, taken before dendritic cell vaccination. The source of these receptors is a human donor with glioblastoma. The CDR3 runs from the conserved cysteine through the conserved F or W. The order of the fields is CDR3 protein, CDR3 DNA, D gene, J gene, V gene, clone size. The D gene is left open where the match is weak. Expanded clones are given a class, and other clones once, few, many or no size at all.

CDR3: CASSQEEAVISGNTIYF; DNA: TGTGCCAGCAGCCAAGAGGAGGCCGTTATCTCTGGAAACACCATATATTTT; D: NA; J: TRBJ1-3; V: TRBV4-2; size: NA
CDR3: CTSSDRNGSGYTF; DNA: TGTACCAGCAGTGATCGAAACGGTAGCGGCTACACCTTC; D: NA; J: TRBJ1-2; V: TRBV28; size: NA
CDR3: CASGQNTGELFF; DNA: TGTGCCAGCGGGCAGAACACCGGGGAGCTGTTTTTT; D: NA; J: TRBJ2-2; V: TRBV9; size: NA
CDR3: CASKADPSGANVLTF; DNA: TGTGCCAGTAAGGCGGATCCCTCTGGGGCCAACGTCCTGACTTTC; D: NA; J: TRBJ2-6; V: TRBV19; size: NA
CDR3: CASSLLQGIYF; DNA: TGTGCCAGCAGCTTACTACAGGGAATTTACTTC; D: NA; J: TRBJ2-4; V: TRBV11-2; size: NA
CDR3: CASSVGQGEQYF; DNA: TGTGCCAGCAGCGTAGGGCAGGGAGAGCAGTACTTC; D: NA; J: TRBJ2-7; V: TRBV9; size: NA
CDR3: CASSYPSSYNSPLHF; DNA: TGTGCCAGCTCCTACCCAAGCTCCTATAATTCACCCCTCCACTTT; D: NA; J: TRBJ1-6; V: TRBV6-5; size: once
CDR3: CASSQSRQGSTDTQYF; DNA: TGCGCCAGCAGTCAATCACGTCAGGGAAGCACAGATACGCAGTATTTT; D: NA; J: TRBJ2-3; V: TRBV23-1; size: few
CDR3: CASSQVLLDKQETQYF; DNA: TGTGCCAGCAGCCAAGTTTTACTAGACAAACAAGAGACCCAGTACTTC; D: NA; J: TRBJ2-5; V: TRBV4-2; size: NA
CDR3: CASSLDKRRALQNTTNEKLFF; DNA: TGCGCCAGCAGCTTAGATAAGCGCAGGGCCCTACAGAATACAACTAATGAAAAACTGTTTTTT; D: NA; J: TRBJ1-4; V: TRBV5-1; size: NA
CDR3: CASSPSGGVYNEQFF; DNA: TGTGCCAGTAGTCCGAGCGGGGGGGTGTACAATGAGCAGTTCTTC; D: TRBD2; J: TRBJ2-1; V: TRBV19; size: NA
CDR3: CAWSLTGYGYTF; DNA: TGTGCCTGGAGTCTAACAGGGTATGGCTACACCTTC; D: NA; J: TRBJ1-2; V: TRBV30; size: NA
CDR3: CASSPYGNQPQHF; DNA: TGTGCCAGCTCACCGTACGGGAATCAGCCCCAGCATTTT; D: NA; J: TRBJ1-5; V: TRBV18; size: once
CDR3: CASSLTGYNSPLHF; DNA: TGTGCCAGTAGTCTGACAGGGTATAATTCACCCCTCCACTTT; D: TRBD1; J: TRBJ1-6; V: TRBV19; size: NA
CDR3: CASSMGGSGYTF; DNA: TGTGCCAGCAGCATGGGAGGATCGGGCTACACCTTC; D: NA; J: TRBJ1-2; V: TRBV5-6; size: NA
CDR3: CASSQDGWGQSPLHF; DNA: TGCGCCAGCAGCCAAGATGGGTGGGGGCAATCACCCCTCCACTTT; D: NA; J: TRBJ1-6; V: TRBV4-1; size: NA
CDR3: CAWSGVQGANYGYTF; DNA: TGTGCCTGGAGTGGGGTTCAGGGGGCTAACTATGGCTACACCTTC; D: TRBD1; J: TRBJ1-2; V: TRBV30; size: NA
CDR3: CASSSGTGSYEQYF; DNA: TGTGCCAGCAGCTCCGGGACAGGGTCCTACGAGCAGTACTTC; D: TRBD1; J: TRBJ2-7; V: TRBV7-2; size: NA
CDR3: CASSLRDRGQETQYF; DNA: TGTGCCAGCAGCCTCCGGGACAGGGGCCAAGAGACCCAGTACTTC; D: TRBD1; J: TRBJ2-5; V: TRBV5-4; size: NA
CDR3: CASSEQGIEVSTDTQYF; DNA: TGTGCCAGTAGCGAACAGGGTATTGAAGTGAGCACAGATACGCAGTATTTT; D: NA; J: TRBJ2-3; V: TRBV19; size: NA
CDR3: CASSPRVLRQRGGNEQFF; DNA: TGTGCCAGCTCACCAAGGGTTCTAAGACAGCGGGGGGGCAATGAGCAGTTCTTC; D: TRBD2; J: TRBJ2-1; V: TRBV18; size: NA
CDR3: CASSAGGYSYNEQFF; DNA: TGTGCCAGCAGCGCGGGGGGGTACTCCTACAATGAGCAGTTCTTC; D: TRBD2; J: TRBJ2-1; V: TRBV7-2; size: NA
CDR3: CASSRQGAAGNTIYF; DNA: TGTGCCAGCAGTAGACAGGGGGCTGCTGGAAACACCATATATTTT; D: TRBD1; J: TRBJ1-3; V: TRBV2; size: NA
CDR3: CASSQDLGQGLVVELFF; DNA: TGCGCCAGCAGCCAAGATCTCGGACAAGGGTTGGTTGTTGAGCTGTTTTTT; D: NA; J: TRBJ2-2; V: TRBV4-3; size: NA
CDR3: CASSPWTSGGANEETQYF; DNA: TGTGCCAGCTCACCGTGGACTAGCGGGGGGGCGAACGAAGAGACCCAGTACTTC; D: TRBD2; J: TRBJ2-5; V: TRBV18; size: NA
CDR3: CASSSAGGLNEQFF; DNA: TGCGCCAGCAGCTCCGCGGGGGGGCTCAATGAGCAGTTCTTC; D: TRBD2; J: TRBJ2-1; V: TRBV5-1; size: NA
CDR3: CASSYSTGRTEKLFF; DNA: TGTGCCAGCAGTTACTCGACAGGGAGGACGGAAAAACTGTTTTTT; D: TRBD1; J: TRBJ1-4; V: TRBV6-5; size: NA
CDR3: CASKMSDNPVEKLFF; DNA: TGTGCCAGCAAGATGTCGGACAATCCGGTTGAAAAACTGTTTTTT; D: NA; J: TRBJ1-4; V: TRBV2; size: NA
CDR3: CASSLAGTSKQYF; DNA: TGCGCCAGCAGCTTGGCCGGGACTAGCAAGCAGTACTTC; D: TRBD2; J: TRBJ2-7; V: TRBV5-1; size: once
CDR3: CASSYSQGLEQFF; DNA: TGTGCCAGCAGTTACTCGCAGGGGCTCGAGCAGTTCTTC; D: NA; J: TRBJ2-1; V: TRBV6-5; size: NA
CDR3: CASSYGGADTEAFF; DNA: TGTGCCAGCAGTTATGGGGGCGCAGACACTGAAGCTTTCTTT; D: NA; J: TRBJ1-1; V: TRBV6-6; size: NA
CDR3: CATSSPWGPGANVLTF; DNA: TGTGCCACCAGCAGCCCCTGGGGGCCTGGGGCCAACGTCCTGACTTTC; D: NA; J: TRBJ2-6; V: TRBV15; size: NA
CDR3: CASSFTSGGAHETQYF; DNA: TGCGCCAGCAGCTTCACTAGCGGGGGGGCTCACGAGACCCAGTACTTC; D: TRBD2; J: TRBJ2-5; V: TRBV5-1; size: few
CDR3: CASSPGPGQSYGYTF; DNA: TGCGCCAGCAGCCCCGGGCCGGGACAATCCTATGGCTACACCTTC; D: NA; J: TRBJ1-2; V: TRBV5-1; size: NA
CDR3: CASRTGVWDTEAFF; DNA: TGTGCCAGCAGAACAGGGGTGTGGGACACTGAAGCTTTCTTT; D: TRBD1; J: TRBJ1-1; V: TRBV6-1; size: NA
CDR3: CASSFRGPLHF; DNA: TGTGCCAGCAGTTTTAGGGGACCCCTCCACTTT; D: NA; J: TRBJ1-6; V: TRBV28; size: NA
CDR3: CASRDRGYGTIYF; DNA: TGTGCCAGCAGAGACAGGGGGTACGGCACCATATATTTT; D: TRBD1; J: TRBJ1-3; V: TRBV6-5; size: NA
CDR3: CASRRGGGDNEQFF; DNA: TGTGCCAGCCGCCGGGGCGGGGGGGACAATGAGCAGTTCTTC; D: TRBD2; J: TRBJ2-1; V: TRBV11-1; size: NA
CDR3: CASSLEVGGLGETQYF; DNA: TGTGCCAGCAGCTTGGAAGTGGGGGGGCTAGGAGAGACCCAGTACTTC; D: NA; J: TRBJ2-5; V: TRBV5-6; size: NA
CDR3: CASRPGGSNQPQHF; DNA: TGTGCCAGCAGACCAGGGGGCTCCAATCAGCCCCAGCATTTT; D: TRBD1; J: TRBJ1-5; V: TRBV6-5; size: NA
CDR3: CASSILGAGELFF; DNA: TGTGCCAGTAGTATATTAGGGGCCGGGGAGCTGTTTTTT; D: NA; J: TRBJ2-2; V: TRBV19; size: NA
CDR3: CASSYSLTYEQYF; DNA: TGTGCCAGCAGTTACTCTCTTACCTACGAGCAGTACTTC; D: NA; J: TRBJ2-7; V: TRBV6-6; size: NA
CDR3: CASSFPGQGLGEQYF; DNA: TGTGCCAGCAGCTTCCCGGGACAGGGCTTAGGAGAGCAGTACTTC; D: TRBD1; J: TRBJ2-7; V: TRBV7-2; size: NA
CDR3: CASRDRTYTGELFF; DNA: TGTGCCAGCAGGGACAGGACGTACACCGGGGAGCTGTTTTTT; D: TRBD1; J: TRBJ2-2; V: TRBV7-3; size: NA
CDR3: CASSLASVNSWNEQFF; DNA: TGTGCCAGCAGTCTTGCATCGGTCAACAGTTGGAATGAGCAGTTCTTC; D: NA; J: TRBJ2-1; V: TRBV27; size: NA
CDR3: CASSSRGISYEQYF; DNA: TGTGCCAGCAGCTCAAGGGGGATCTCCTACGAGCAGTACTTC; D: NA; J: TRBJ2-7; V: TRBV5-8; size: NA
CDR3: CASNSGGAPETQYF; DNA: TGTGCCAGCAATAGCGGGGGGGCCCCGGAGACCCAGTACTTC; D: TRBD2; J: TRBJ2-5; V: TRBV9; size: few
CDR3: CASSYSPYEQYF; DNA: TGTGCCAGCAGTTACTCTCCTTACGAGCAGTACTTC; D: NA; J: TRBJ2-7; V: TRBV6-5; size: once
CDR3: CASSAAGSSNQPQHF; DNA: TGTGCCAGCAGTGCCGCAGGGTCCAGCAATCAGCCCCAGCATTTT; D: NA; J: TRBJ1-5; V: TRBV25-1; size: once
CDR3: CASSKIGGAFNEQFF; DNA: TGTGCCAGCAGTAAAATCGGGGGAGCTTTCAATGAGCAGTTCTTC; D: NA; J: TRBJ2-1; V: TRBV13; size: NA
CDR3: CASSLGPPGQGTETQYF; DNA: TGTGCCAGCAGCTTAGGGCCACCGGGACAGGGAACGGAGACCCAGTACTTC; D: TRBD1; J: TRBJ2-5; V: TRBV11-2; size: NA
CDR3: CASSQDRGSPLHF; DNA: TGTGCCAGCAGTCAGGATAGGGGTTCACCCCTCCACTTT; D: NA; J: TRBJ1-6; V: TRBV6-5; size: NA
CDR3: CSVVAQRSGANVLTF; DNA: TGCAGCGTTGTAGCCCAGCGCTCTGGGGCCAACGTCCTGACTTTC; D: NA; J: TRBJ2-6; V: TRBV29-1; size: NA
CDR3: CATRDSGNTDTQYF; DNA: TGTGCCACTCGTGATAGCGGTAACACAGATACGCAGTATTTT; D: NA; J: TRBJ2-3; V: TRBV10-3; size: once
CDR3: CASSQSGGDTGELFF; DNA: TGCGCCAGCAGCCAAAGCGGGGGGGACACCGGGGAGCTGTTTTTT; D: TRBD2; J: TRBJ2-2; V: TRBV5-1; size: NA
CDR3: CASSFPNAGGNYGYTF; DNA: TGTGCCAGCAGCTTCCCCAACGCAGGGGGTAACTATGGCTACACCTTC; D: TRBD1; J: TRBJ1-2; V: TRBV7-2; size: NA
CDR3: CASSKVAGWVGYYNSPLHF; DNA: TGTGCCAGCAGCAAAGTTGCGGGCTGGGTTGGGTACTATAATTCACCCCTCCACTTT; D: NA; J: TRBJ1-6; V: TRBV21-1; size: NA
CDR3: CSVVFLDRSNTGELFF; DNA: TGCAGCGTTGTGTTTTTAGACAGATCGAACACCGGGGAGCTGTTTTTT; D: NA; J: TRBJ2-2; V: TRBV29-1; size: NA
CDR3: CASSPPEQGIYEQYF; DNA: TGTGCCAGCTCACCACCGGAGCAGGGGATCTACGAGCAGTACTTC; D: NA; J: TRBJ2-7; V: TRBV18; size: NA
CDR3: CASSIKDTYTGELFF; DNA: TGTGCCAGTAGTATTAAGGACACCTACACCGGGGAGCTGTTTTTT; D: NA; J: TRBJ2-2; V: TRBV19; size: few